These T cell receptor beta chains were read from a single sample in a study of cytomegalovirus exposure and HLA in healthy donors. The data were produced by immunoSEQ multiplex PCR, yet TCRdb's version contains in-frame clones alone and is incomplete. The sample holds fewer than 150,000 clones, about 87% seen once. The sequencing sample was made of PBMCs. Receptors were obtained from a man aged 18 to 35 in good health and CMV-seropositive. The CDR3 runs from the conserved cysteine through the conserved F or W. The order of the fields is CDR3 protein, CDR3 DNA, D gene, J gene, V gene, CDR3 length, clone size. A D gene is named only where the DNA matches it firmly. Not every row has a clone size; where given, it reads once, few, many or a size class.

CDR3aa: CASLGGPGTGELFF
CDR3nt: TGTGCCAGCCTTGGAGGGCCGGGTACCGGGGAGCTGTTTTTT
d_gene: -
j_gene: TRBJ2-2
v_gene: TRBV7-9
len: 14
abundance: -

CDR3aa: CASSIHSYYGYTF
CDR3nt: TGTGCCAGTAGTATTCACAGTTACTATGGCTACACCTTC
d_gene: -
j_gene: TRBJ1-2
v_gene: TRBV19
len: 13
abundance: -

CDR3aa: CAIFDREEEDTQYF
CDR3nt: TGTGCTATTTTCGACCGGGAGGAGGAGGATACGCAGTATTTT
d_gene: TRBD2
j_gene: TRBJ2-3
v_gene: TRBV6-6
len: 14
abundance: -

CDR3aa: CASSLDRGLFNEQFF
CDR3nt: TGTGCCAGCAGCTTAGATAGGGGACTCTTCAATGAGCAGTTCTTC
d_gene: -
j_gene: TRBJ2-1
v_gene: TRBV11-2
len: 15
abundance: -

CDR3aa: CASSPNDRDSNYGYTF
CDR3nt: TGTGCCAGCTCACCCAACGACAGGGACTCTAACTATGGCTACACCTTC
d_gene: TRBD1
j_gene: TRBJ1-2
v_gene: TRBV18
len: 16
abundance: -

CDR3aa: CATSRGVQGFGDWINQPQHF
CDR3nt: TGTGCCACCAGCAGAGGGGTACAGGGGTTCGGTGACTGGATCAATCAGCCCCAGCATTTT
d_gene: TRBD1
j_gene: TRBJ1-5
v_gene: TRBV15
len: 20
abundance: -

CDR3aa: CASRDSTLYEQYF
CDR3nt: TGTGCCAGCCGGGACAGTACACTCTACGAGCAGTACTTC
d_gene: TRBD1
j_gene: TRBJ2-7
v_gene: TRBV19
len: 13
abundance: -

CDR3aa: CASSDLQPNTEAFF
CDR3nt: TGTGCCAGCAGTGACCTACAGCCTAACACTGAAGCTTTCTTT
d_gene: -
j_gene: TRBJ1-1
v_gene: TRBV25-1
len: 14
abundance: -

CDR3aa: CASSNRVGQFF
CDR3nt: TGTGCCAGCAGTAACAGGGTTGGGCAGTTCTTC
d_gene: -
j_gene: TRBJ2-1
v_gene: TRBV27
len: 11
abundance: -

CDR3aa: CASSHGTRTSEQYF
CDR3nt: TGTGCCAGTAGTCACGGGACACGGACCTCCGAGCAGTACTTC
d_gene: -
j_gene: TRBJ2-7
v_gene: TRBV19
len: 14
abundance: few

CDR3aa: CASSLISETGDGYTF
CDR3nt: TGTGCCAGCAGCTTAATTTCCGAGACAGGGGACGGCTACACCTTC
d_gene: TRBD1
j_gene: TRBJ1-2
v_gene: TRBV7-2
len: 15
abundance: -

CDR3aa: CASSLGLADQTQYF
CDR3nt: TGTGCCAGCAGCCTGGGACTAGCGGACCAGACCCAGTACTTC
d_gene: TRBD2
j_gene: TRBJ2-5
v_gene: TRBV7-6
len: 14
abundance: -

CDR3aa: CASSSYPISTVGELFF
CDR3nt: TGTGCCAGCAGCTCGTACCCGATCTCGACAGTCGGGGAGCTGTTTTTT
d_gene: -
j_gene: TRBJ2-2
v_gene: TRBV7-6
len: 16
abundance: once

CDR3aa: CAWSVQETQYF
CDR3nt: TGTGCCTGGAGCGTCCAAGAGACCCAGTACTTC
d_gene: -
j_gene: TRBJ2-5
v_gene: TRBV30
len: 11
abundance: few

CDR3aa: CASSLGTAGYNEKLFF
CDR3nt: TGTGCCAGCAGCTTAGGGACAGCCGGCTATAATGAAAAACTGTTTTTT
d_gene: -
j_gene: TRBJ1-4
v_gene: TRBV11-2
len: 16
abundance: -

CDR3aa: CASSPGGSDYGYTF
CDR3nt: TGTGCCAGCAGCCCAGGGGGCTCTGACTATGGCTACACCTTC
d_gene: TRBD1
j_gene: TRBJ1-2
v_gene: TRBV7-3
len: 14
abundance: -

CDR3aa: CASSLEGDSGYEQYF
CDR3nt: TGTGCCAGCAGCTTAGAAGGGGACAGTGGGTACGAGCAGTACTTC
d_gene: TRBD1
j_gene: TRBJ2-7
v_gene: TRBV11-2
len: 15
abundance: once

CDR3aa: CASSLVDLQETQYF
CDR3nt: TGTGCCAGCAGCTTAGTCGACTTGCAAGAGACCCAGTACTTC
d_gene: -
j_gene: TRBJ2-5
v_gene: TRBV11-2
len: 14
abundance: -

CDR3aa: CASSKDGGSNQPQHF
CDR3nt: TGCGCCAGCAGCAAGGACGGAGGGAGCAATCAGCCCCAGCATTTT
d_gene: -
j_gene: TRBJ1-5
v_gene: TRBV5-1
len: 15
abundance: -

CDR3aa: CASSLTSGSNEQFF
CDR3nt: TGTGCCAGCAGCTTGACTAGCGGGAGCAATGAGCAGTTCTTC
d_gene: TRBD2
j_gene: TRBJ2-1
v_gene: TRBV5-6
len: 14
abundance: -

CDR3aa: CASSKEEYYEQYF
CDR3nt: TGTGCCAGCAGCAAGGAGGAATATTACGAGCAGTACTTC
d_gene: -
j_gene: TRBJ2-7
v_gene: TRBV6-6
len: 13
abundance: -

CDR3aa: CATSPVLQGNTIYF
CDR3nt: TGTGCCACCAGCCCCGTGCTCCAGGGCAACACCATATATTTT
d_gene: -
j_gene: TRBJ1-3
v_gene: TRBV15
len: 14
abundance: -

CDR3aa: CASSLANQGPYEQYF
CDR3nt: TGTGCCAGCAGCTTAGCTAACCAGGGTCCCTACGAGCAGTACTTC
d_gene: -
j_gene: TRBJ2-7
v_gene: TRBV11-3
len: 15
abundance: -

CDR3aa: CASSLRVPGGETQYF
CDR3nt: TGTGCCAGCAGCTTACGTGTGCCGGGGGGAGAGACCCAGTACTTC
d_gene: TRBD2
j_gene: TRBJ2-5
v_gene: TRBV7-9
len: 15
abundance: many

CDR3aa: CASSERGRGEKLFF
CDR3nt: TGTGCCAGCAGTGAGAGGGGGCGGGGTGAAAAACTGTTTTTT
d_gene: TRBD1
j_gene: TRBJ1-4
v_gene: TRBV6-1
len: 14
abundance: -

CDR3aa: CATSSWRFRGDTQYF
CDR3nt: TGTGCCACCAGCAGTTGGCGTTTCCGAGGGGATACGCAGTATTTT
d_gene: -
j_gene: TRBJ2-3
v_gene: TRBV15
len: 15
abundance: -

CDR3aa: CSVLTVYGGYGYTF
CDR3nt: TGCAGCGTTTTGACAGTTTACGGGGGCTATGGCTACACCTTC
d_gene: -
j_gene: TRBJ1-2
v_gene: TRBV29-1
len: 14
abundance: -

CDR3aa: CASSVGVAEAFF
CDR3nt: TGTGCCAGCTCAGTAGGGGTCGCTGAAGCTTTCTTT
d_gene: -
j_gene: TRBJ1-1
v_gene: TRBV18
len: 12
abundance: -

CDR3aa: CSVGDSNYGYTF
CDR3nt: TGCAGCGTTGGAGACAGTAACTATGGCTACACCTTC
d_gene: -
j_gene: TRBJ1-2
v_gene: TRBV29-1
len: 12
abundance: -

CDR3aa: CASSSQGPYEQYF
CDR3nt: TGTGCCAGCAGTTCACAGGGGCCCTACGAGCAGTACTTC
d_gene: TRBD1
j_gene: TRBJ2-7
v_gene: TRBV27
len: 13
abundance: -

CDR3aa: CAVGQGTSGANVLTF
CDR3nt: TGTGCCGTGGGACAGGGGACCTCTGGGGCCAACGTCCTGACTTTC
d_gene: TRBD1
j_gene: TRBJ2-6
v_gene: TRBV6-5
len: 15
abundance: once

CDR3aa: CASSLEGLASGELFF
CDR3nt: TGTGCCAGCAGCTTAGAGGGACTAGCATCCGGGGAGCTGTTTTTT
d_gene: TRBD2
j_gene: TRBJ2-2
v_gene: TRBV7-8
len: 15
abundance: -

CDR3aa: CASSQVLNLGYEQYF
CDR3nt: TGCGCCAGCAGCCAAGTACTAAATTTAGGCTACGAGCAGTACTTC
d_gene: -
j_gene: TRBJ2-7
v_gene: TRBV4-1
len: 15
abundance: -

CDR3aa: CASSPGDSNEKLFF
CDR3nt: TGCGCCAGCAGCCCAGGGGATTCGAATGAAAAACTGTTTTTT
d_gene: -
j_gene: TRBJ1-4
v_gene: TRBV5-1
len: 14
abundance: -

CDR3aa: CASSQPRIPDTQYF
CDR3nt: TGTGCCAGCAGCCAACCGCGGATTCCAGATACGCAGTATTTT
d_gene: -
j_gene: TRBJ2-3
v_gene: TRBV4-2
len: 14
abundance: -

CDR3aa: CASTPEGSQPQHF
CDR3nt: TGTGCCAGCACACCGGAGGGGAGTCAGCCCCAGCATTTT
d_gene: -
j_gene: TRBJ1-5
v_gene: TRBV19
len: 13
abundance: -

CDR3aa: CASSEPQRQEGQETQYF
CDR3nt: TGTGCCAGCAGTGAACCCCAACGACAGGAAGGCCAAGAGACCCAGTACTTC
d_gene: -
j_gene: TRBJ2-5
v_gene: TRBV25-1
len: 17
abundance: -

CDR3aa: CASSDSMGTGTDTQYF
CDR3nt: TGTGCCAGCAGTGACTCGATGGGCACAGGCACAGATACGCAGTATTTT
d_gene: -
j_gene: TRBJ2-3
v_gene: TRBV6-4
len: 16
abundance: many

CDR3aa: CASSGEGGAQHF
CDR3nt: TGTGCCAGCAGTGGGGAGGGGGGAGCCCAGCATTTT
d_gene: -
j_gene: TRBJ1-5
v_gene: TRBV28
len: 12
abundance: -

CDR3aa: CASSAGTGGDEQYF
CDR3nt: TGCGCCAGCTCGGCCGGGACAGGGGGCGACGAGCAGTACTTC
d_gene: TRBD1
j_gene: TRBJ2-7
v_gene: TRBV5-1
len: 14
abundance: -

CDR3aa: CATSARTGAYEQYF
CDR3nt: TGTGCCACCAGCGCGAGGACAGGGGCCTACGAGCAGTACTTC
d_gene: TRBD1
j_gene: TRBJ2-7
v_gene: TRBV15
len: 14
abundance: -

CDR3aa: CASSPEGGPIYGYTF
CDR3nt: TGTGCCAGCTCACCCGAGGGTGGACCCATCTATGGCTACACCTTC
d_gene: -
j_gene: TRBJ1-2
v_gene: TRBV18
len: 15
abundance: few

CDR3aa: CASRLMVSSEDTDTQYF
CDR3nt: TGTGCAAGTCGCCTGATGGTGTCTAGCGAAGACACAGATACGCAGTATTTT
d_gene: -
j_gene: TRBJ2-3
v_gene: TRBV12-2
len: 17
abundance: -

CDR3aa: CASSLRGWIATNEKLFF
CDR3nt: TGTGCCAGCAGCTTAAGGGGTTGGATTGCAACTAATGAAAAACTGTTTTTT
d_gene: -
j_gene: TRBJ1-4
v_gene: TRBV11-2
len: 17
abundance: -

CDR3aa: CASSLISAGEQYF
CDR3nt: TGTGCCAGCAGCTTGATCAGCGCTGGTGAGCAGTACTTC
d_gene: -
j_gene: TRBJ2-7
v_gene: TRBV11-3
len: 13
abundance: -

CDR3aa: CASSALGGTQYF
CDR3nt: TGCGCCAGCAGTGCCCTAGGGGGTACGCAGTATTTT
d_gene: -
j_gene: TRBJ2-3
v_gene: TRBV10-1
len: 12
abundance: -